This passage covers 29 T cell receptor beta chains from one sample sequenced in a study of blood T cell repertoires in COVID-19. Method: immunoSEQ multiplex PCR; TCRdb's copy keeps in-frame clones and lacks some. The sample has 150,000 or so clones, approximately 82% seen once. The sequencing sample was made of peripheral blood. The receptors come from a human donor with acute or convalescent COVID-19. The donor label of this sample is uncertain.

The CDR3 sequence: CASSAQTSTDTQYF. The CDR3 nucleotides read TGTGCCAGCAGCGCCCAGACTAGCACAGATACGCAGTATTTT. The chain carries TRBV6-5 and TRBJ2-3; D not certain. Germline CDR1 and CDR2: MNHEY and SVGAGI. The CDR3 runs to 14 residues. Trimming cost V 6 bases and J 0 bases, with 10 bases left between them.

This CDR3 reads CASSEDGPYGYTF. As DNA, the CDR3 is TGTGCCAGCAGTGAAGATGGGCCCTATGGCTACACCTTC. The genes are TRBV27 and TRBJ1-2, with D hard to call. V gave up 5 bases and J gave up 4 bases, with 11 bases separating them. The length of the CDR3 is 13 residues. Germline CDR1 reads MNHEY; CDR2 reads SMNVEV (reference sequence).

This chain connects TRBV21-1 to TRBJ1-6; TRBD1 was called by the table and not checked on the DNA. TRBV21-1 is shown as a pseudogene. CDR3 length: 21 amino acids. The CDR3 loop reads CASSKAGRTGVNESYNSPLHF. DNA of the CDR3: TGTGCCAGCAGCAAAGCAGGAAGGACAGGGGTTAATGAGTCCTATAATTCACCCCTCCACTTT.

This clone has a single count. This chain links TRBV6-5 with TRBJ2-3, with D perhaps matching TRBD2 (6 bases). V lost 5 bases to trimming and J lost 1 base, with 13 bases between them. The CDR3 length is 15 residues. Looked up from germline, CDR1 is MNHEY and CDR2 is SVGAGI. The CDR3 here is CASSPLGGGTDTQYF. The CDR3 nucleotides read TGTGCCAGCAGTCCCTTGGGCGGGGGCACAGATACGCAGTATTTT.

J is TRBJ1-5 and V is TRBV30, with D possibly matching TRBD1 (5 bases). Germline CDR1 is GTSNPN and CDR2 is SVGIG (reference sequence). Trimming pared 3 bases from V and 0 bases from J, leaving 12 bases between. CDR3 length equals 15 residues. The DNA of the CDR3 is TGTGCCTGGAGCCTGGGGCTTTATAGCAATCAGCCCCAGCATTTT. It translates to CAWSLGLYSNQPQHF.

This chain connects TRBV19 to TRBJ1-1; the match to TRBD1 covers 9 bases. Germline V gene lookup returns CDR1 LNHDA and CDR2 SQIVND (reference sequence). The CDR3 extends over 14 amino acids. Trimming removed 3 bases from V and 4 bases from J; junction bases left unmatched: 3. The CDR3 region is CASSIATGGTEAFF. In DNA form, the CDR3 reads TGTGCCAGTAGTATTGCGACAGGGGGCACTGAAGCTTTCTTT.

The rearrangement links TRBV19 to TRBJ1-1, with no clear D. The CDR3 runs 11 residues. Germline V lookup: CDR1 LNHDA, CDR2 SQIVND (reference sequence). The V end was cut by 6 bases, the J end by 0 bases, with 2 bases between. The CDR3 here is CASSMNTEAFF. The CDR3, as DNA: TGTGCCAGTAGCATGAACACTGAAGCTTTCTTT.

As DNA, the CDR3 is TGTGCCAGCAGCTTAGATCGACAGAACACTGAAGCTTTCTTT. This encodes CASSLDRQNTEAFF. This chain joins TRBV13 and TRBJ1-1, with unresolved D. The CDR3 has 14 residues. CDR1 PRHDT and CDR2 FYEKMQ come from the germline V gene (reference sequence). V lost 1 base and J 1 base, leaving 7 bases between the germline ends.

The chain carries TRBV7-9 and TRBJ2-2; D unclear. Trimming removed 2 bases from V and 3 bases from J, with 4 bases in between. Germline CDR1 is SEHNR and CDR2 is FQNEAQ (reference sequence). The length of the CDR3 is 13 residues. The chain's CDR3 is CASSLSDTGELFF. The CDR3 DNA sequence: TGTGCCAGCAGCTTAAGCGACACCGGGGAGCTGTTTTTT.

The V and J genes are TRBV5-1 and TRBJ1-3; D is perhaps TRBD1 (5 bases). V was clipped by 2 bases and J by 0 bases, with 12 bases between them. This CDR3 region has 16 residues. Germline values: CDR1 SGHRS, CDR2 YFSETQ. In DNA, the CDR3 is TGCGCCAGCAGCTTAACCCCTAGGGGCTCTGGAAACACCATATATTTT. The encoded protein is CASSLTPRGSGNTIYF.

The chain recombines TRBV19 with TRBJ1-1, with D perhaps TRBD1 (5 bases). CDR1 is LNHDA, CDR2 SQIVND, per germline (reference sequence). Deletions cut 7 bases from V and 3 bases from J, with 15 bases between. The CDR3 loop spans 14 amino acids. CDR3 nucleotides: TGTGCCAGTACTGCGGTCCCGGGGGACACTGAAGCTTTCTTT. It yields the protein CASTAVPGDTEAFF. Combining the CDR3 with reference TRBV19 and TRBJ1-1 gives the whole variable domain DGGITQSPKYLFRKEGQNVTLSCEQNLNHDAMYWYRQDPGQGLRLIYYSQIVNDFQKGDIAEGYSVSREKKESFPLTVTSAQKNPTAFYLCASTAVPGDTEAFFGQGTRLTVV.

The chain couples TRBV30 to TRBJ1-6, with no clear D. The ends were cut back, 0 bases at V and 2 bases at J, with 8 bases in the middle. The CDR3 is 15 amino acids. Germline CDR1 GTSNPN, CDR2 SVGIG (reference sequence). The CDR3 reads CAWSVLAAYNSPLHF. CDR3 nucleotides: TGTGCCTGGAGTGTTCTGGCCGCCTATAATTCACCCCTCCACTTT. Full variable domain (remainder filled in from reference TRBV30 and TRBJ1-6): SQTIHQWPATLVQPVGSPLSLECTVEGTSNPNLYWYRQAAGRGLQLLFYSVGIGQISSEVPQNLSASRPQDRQFILSSKKLLLSDSGFYLCAWSVLAAYNSPLHFGNGTRLTVT.

This chain connects TRBV19 to TRBJ1-5, with 9 positions matching TRBD1. The V gene's germline CDR1 is LNHDA and CDR2 SQIVND (reference sequence). This CDR3 contains 16 residues. Losses at the gene ends were 7 bases for V and 4 bases for J; bases not matched to a gene: 11. The CDR3 region has the DNA TGTGCCAGTACCGCCCTCGGACAGGGGTTTAATCAGCCCCAGCATTTT. It codes for CASTALGQGFNQPQHF.

The rearrangement joins TRBV5-1 to TRBJ2-1; D is undetermined. This CDR3 has 15 residues. Germline V gene data show CDR1 as SGHRS and CDR2 as YFSETQ. Trimming shortened V by 0 bases and J by 6 bases, and 13 bases separated the two germline ends. This CDR3 reads CASSLGQGVFNEQFF. The CDR3 region has the DNA TGCGCCAGCAGCTTGGGCCAAGGAGTGTTCAATGAGCAGTTCTTC.

The rearrangement joins TRBV7-2 to TRBJ1-2; the D is unclear. CDR3 length: 15 residues. Germline CDR1 is SGHTA and CDR2 is FQGNSA. Between the trimmed V and J ends, which lost 0 bases and 4 bases, there was a span of 12 bases. The CDR3 reads CASSLAQDGLYGYTF. CDR3 DNA sequence: TGTGCCAGCAGCTTAGCCCAGGACGGACTCTATGGCTACACCTTC.

CDR3 bases: TGTGCCAGCAGCGTAGCTACGAGGGACAGGCCCTCTGGGGCCAACGTCCTGACTTTC. It encodes CASSVATRDRPSGANVLTF. V and J are TRBV9 and TRBJ2-6; 8 bases align to TRBD1. Germline CDR1 reads SGDLS; CDR2 reads YYNGEE. V dropped 0 bases and J dropped 0; count of bases not matched to a gene: 8. This CDR3 has 19 amino acids.

This chain joins TRBV30 and TRBJ1-6; D is possibly TRBD1 (6 bases). The germline CDR1 and CDR2 sequences are GTSNPN and SVGIG (reference sequence). The CDR3 is 13 amino acids. The CDR3, as DNA: TGTGCAAGGAAAACAGGGTTTAATTCACCCCTCCACTTT. Protein: CARKTGFNSPLHF.

The chain uses TRBV9 and TRBJ1-2, with D perhaps matching TRBD1 (5 bases). The V end lost 4 bases, the J end lost 9 bases, and 19 bases lay between the germline ends. Germline V CDR1 and CDR2: SGDLS, YYNGEE. This CDR3 comprises 14 residues. This CDR3 is CASSPPGLLLSYTF. The CDR3 region has the DNA TGTGCCAGCAGCCCTCCGGGACTCCTTCTGAGCTACACCTTC.

This chain uses TRBV7-9 with TRBJ2-1; 11 bases line up with TRBD1. Germline V gene sequence: CDR1 SEHNR, CDR2 FQNEAQ (reference sequence). V trimming: 9 bases; J trimming: 3 bases; junction bases outside the gene matches: 7. There are 15 residues in the CDR3. CDR3 in DNA: TGTGCCAGAGCAGAGGGGACAGGGGGCTACAATGAGCAGTTCTTC. Its translation is CARAEGTGGYNEQFF.

J is TRBJ1-3 and V is TRBV30, with D possibly being TRBD1 (5 bases). CDR3 size: 18 residues. Trimming shortened V by 0 bases and J by 0 bases, and 18 bases separated the two germline ends. Germline assignment: CDR1 GTSNPN and CDR2 SVGIG (reference sequence). CDR3 sequence (DNA): TGTGCCTGGAGTGTTGGGTCGGGCAGGGCCTACTCTGGAAACACCATATATTTT. Amino acid sequence: CAWSVGSGRAYSGNTIYF.

This clone showed up just a few times. The CDR3 sequence is CASSSGKGDKYGEQFF. The CDR3 nucleotides read TGTGCCAGCAGCTCGGGAAAGGGAGACAAGTACGGTGAGCAGTTCTTC. The chain couples TRBV7-2 to TRBJ2-1; a possible D gene is TRBD2 (5 bases). There are 16 residues in the CDR3. From germline, CDR1 is SGHTA and CDR2 FQGNSA. The V end was cut by 4 bases, the J end by 9 bases, with 22 bases between.

This clone was seen a handful of times. This chain uses TRBV5-4 with TRBJ1-3, with D unresolved. Trimming removed 3 bases from V and 5 bases from J, with 15 bases in between. Germline loops: CDR1 SGHNT, CDR2 YYREEE (reference sequence). CDR3 length: 15 amino acids. The CDR3 DNA follows: TGTGCCAGCAGCTCCGACGGACGGGGTCGAAACACCATATATTTT. It specifies CASSSDGRGRNTIYF.

CDR3 residues: CASADQGKLTDTQYF. Here the CDR3 DNA reads TGTGCCAGCGCCGACCAGGGCAAACTTACAGATACGCAGTATTTT. The chain couples TRBV11-3 to TRBJ2-3; weak D call: TRBD1 (5 bases). V was trimmed by 8 bases and J by 3 bases, leaving 18 bases between them. The CDR3 has 15 amino acids. CDR1 is SGHNT and CDR2 is YENEEA in the germline V gene. Full variable domain (missing parts from reference TRBV11-3 and TRBJ2-3): EAGVVQSPRYKIIEKKQPVAFWCNPISGHNTLYWYLQNLGQGPELLIRYENEEAVDDSQLPKDRFSAERLKGVDSTLKIQPAELGDSAVYLCASADQGKLTDTQYFGPGTRLTVL.

This chain joins TRBV6-6 and TRBJ2-5; weak D call: TRBD1 (6 bases). The CDR3 consists of 13 residues. The V and J ends lost 8 bases and 2 bases respectively, with 12 bases between them. From germline, CDR1 is MNHNY and CDR2 SVGAGI (reference sequence). The CDR3 DNA sequence: TGTGCCAGCCACCGGGACATTCAAGAGACCCAGTACTTC. Its protein product is CASHRDIQETQYF.

The rearrangement uses TRBV27 and TRBJ1-6, with TRBD1 matching 9 bases. CDR3 length: 19 residues. V gave up 0 bases and J gave up 1 base; unmatched junction bases: 7. Germline lookup yields CDR1 MNHEY and CDR2 SMNVEV (reference sequence). The CDR3 loop is CASSLSSGTGRSYNSPLHF. DNA for the CDR3: TGTGCCAGCAGTTTATCGAGTGGGACAGGGAGGTCCTATAATTCACCCCTCCACTTT.

The sample holds one count of this clone. The rearrangement joins TRBV3-1 (or the pseudogene TRBV3-2) to TRBJ2-2, with D perhaps matching TRBD1 (6 bases). The germline gives CDR1 LGHDT, CDR2 YNNKEL (reference sequence). CDR3 length equals 13 residues. V gave up 6 bases and J gave up 5 bases, with 10 bases separating them. CDR3 DNA sequence: TGTGCCAGCAGTAGCAGGGGAACCGGGGAGCTGTTTTTT. This gives the protein CASSSRGTGELFF.

The chain joins TRBV19 to TRBJ1-2; D may be TRBD1 (6 bases). Germline V gives CDR1 LNHDA, CDR2 SQIVND (reference sequence). The V end lost 0 bases, the J end lost 8 bases, and 16 bases lay between the germline ends. The CDR3 has 15 amino acids. CDR3 DNA sequence: TGTGCCAGTAGTATAGATCCCCGACAGGCGTGGGGCTACACCTTC. Translation: CASSIDPRQAWGYTF.

J is TRBJ2-7 and V is TRBV7-2, with D possibly being TRBD2 (6 bases). This CDR3 has 14 amino acids. V was shortened by 5 bases and J by 4 bases, with 15 bases between the two germline ends. Germline V gene sequence: CDR1 SGHTA, CDR2 FQGNSA. The DNA of the CDR3 is TGTGCCAGCAGCCCACGAGGACTATTTTACGAGCAGTACTTC. Translating gives CASSPRGLFYEQYF.

This clone is a singleton in its sample. The genes are TRBV19 and TRBJ2-7, with D unresolved. The CDR3 is made up of 12 amino acids. The germline V and J ends were trimmed by 6 bases and 5 bases, with 11 bases remaining between them. The V gene's germline CDR1 is LNHDA and CDR2 SQIVND (reference sequence). CDR3 loop: CASSHQANEQYF. The CDR3 DNA follows: TGTGCCAGTAGCCATCAAGCTAACGAGCAGTACTTC.